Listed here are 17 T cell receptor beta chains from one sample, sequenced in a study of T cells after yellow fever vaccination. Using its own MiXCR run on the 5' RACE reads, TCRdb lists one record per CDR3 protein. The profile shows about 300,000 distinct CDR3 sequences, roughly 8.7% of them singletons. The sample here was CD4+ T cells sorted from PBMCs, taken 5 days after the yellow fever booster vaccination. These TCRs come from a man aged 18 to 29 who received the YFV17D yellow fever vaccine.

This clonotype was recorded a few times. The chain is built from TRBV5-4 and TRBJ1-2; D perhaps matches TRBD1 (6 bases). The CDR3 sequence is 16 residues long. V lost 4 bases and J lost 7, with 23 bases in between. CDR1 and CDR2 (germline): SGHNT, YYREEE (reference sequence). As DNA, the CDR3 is TGTGCCAGCAGCCTCGACCCCGGGCCAGGGGAGGGTGGCTACACCTTC. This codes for CASSLDPGPGEGGYTF.

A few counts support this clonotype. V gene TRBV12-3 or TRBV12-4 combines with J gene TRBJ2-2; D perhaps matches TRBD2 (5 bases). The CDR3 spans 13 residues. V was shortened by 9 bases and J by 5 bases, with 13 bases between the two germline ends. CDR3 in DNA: TGTGCCAGTCGATGGACTCAGACCGGGGAGCTGTTTTTT. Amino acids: CASRWTQTGELFF.

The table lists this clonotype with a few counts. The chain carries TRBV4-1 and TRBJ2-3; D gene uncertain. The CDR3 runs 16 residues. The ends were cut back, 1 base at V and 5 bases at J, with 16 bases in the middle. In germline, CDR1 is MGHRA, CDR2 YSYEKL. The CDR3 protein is CASSQALGSERDTQYF. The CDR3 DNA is TGCGCCAGCAGCCAAGCCCTGGGGTCGGAGAGAGATACGCAGTATTTT.

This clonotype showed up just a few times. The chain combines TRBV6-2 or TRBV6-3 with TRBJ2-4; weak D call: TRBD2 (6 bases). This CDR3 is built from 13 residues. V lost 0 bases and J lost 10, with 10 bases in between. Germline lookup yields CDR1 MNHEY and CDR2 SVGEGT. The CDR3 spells CASSYSGEVIQYF. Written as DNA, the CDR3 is TGTGCCAGCAGTTACTCCGGGGAGGTGATTCAGTACTTC.

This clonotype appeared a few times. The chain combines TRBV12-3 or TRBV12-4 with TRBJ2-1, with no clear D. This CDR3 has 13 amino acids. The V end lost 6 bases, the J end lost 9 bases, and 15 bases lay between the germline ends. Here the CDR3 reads CASSLQRFREQFF. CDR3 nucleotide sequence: TGTGCCAGCAGCCTCCAAAGGTTCCGTGAGCAGTTCTTC.

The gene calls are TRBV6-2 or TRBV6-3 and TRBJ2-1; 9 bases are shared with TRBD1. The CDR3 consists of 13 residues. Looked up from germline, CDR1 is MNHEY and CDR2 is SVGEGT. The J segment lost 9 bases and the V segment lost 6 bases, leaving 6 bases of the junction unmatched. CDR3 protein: CASRTTGGIEQFF. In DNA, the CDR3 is TGTGCCAGCAGGACGACAGGGGGAATTGAGCAGTTCTTC.

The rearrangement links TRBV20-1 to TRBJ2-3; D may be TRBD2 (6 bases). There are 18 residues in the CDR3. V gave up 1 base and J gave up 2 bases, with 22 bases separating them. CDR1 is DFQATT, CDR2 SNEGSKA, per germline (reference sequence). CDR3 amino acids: CSARGSGSHVVLTDTQYF. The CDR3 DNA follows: TGCAGTGCTAGAGGCAGCGGGTCTCACGTCGTCCTCACAGATACGCAGTATTTT.

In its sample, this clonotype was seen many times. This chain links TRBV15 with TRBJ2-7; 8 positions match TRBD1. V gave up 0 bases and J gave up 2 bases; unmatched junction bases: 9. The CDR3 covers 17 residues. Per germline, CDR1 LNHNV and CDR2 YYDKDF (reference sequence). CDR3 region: CATSREFGTGMAYEQYF. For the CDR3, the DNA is TGTGCCACCAGCAGAGAATTTGGGACAGGCATGGCCTACGAGCAGTACTTC.

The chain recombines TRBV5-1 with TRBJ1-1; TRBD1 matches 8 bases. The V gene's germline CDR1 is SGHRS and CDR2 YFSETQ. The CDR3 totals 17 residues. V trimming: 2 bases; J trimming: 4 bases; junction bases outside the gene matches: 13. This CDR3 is CASSFRIRDRSSTEAFF. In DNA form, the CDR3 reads TGCGCCAGCAGCTTCCGAATTCGGGACAGGAGTAGCACTGAAGCTTTCTTT.

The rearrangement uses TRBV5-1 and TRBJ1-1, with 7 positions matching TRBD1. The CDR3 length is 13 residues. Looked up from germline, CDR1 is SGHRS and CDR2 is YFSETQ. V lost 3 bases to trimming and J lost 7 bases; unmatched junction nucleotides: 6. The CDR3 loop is CASSSRGGGEAFF. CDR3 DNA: TGCGCCAGCAGCTCCAGGGGGGGCGGTGAAGCTTTCTTT.

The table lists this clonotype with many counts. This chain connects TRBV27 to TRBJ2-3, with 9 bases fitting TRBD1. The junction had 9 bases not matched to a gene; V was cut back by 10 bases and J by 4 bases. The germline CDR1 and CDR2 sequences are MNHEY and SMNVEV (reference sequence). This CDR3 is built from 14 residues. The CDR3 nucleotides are TGTGCCACCACGCCGGGACAGGGATCAGATACGCAGTATTTT. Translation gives CATTPGQGSDTQYF.

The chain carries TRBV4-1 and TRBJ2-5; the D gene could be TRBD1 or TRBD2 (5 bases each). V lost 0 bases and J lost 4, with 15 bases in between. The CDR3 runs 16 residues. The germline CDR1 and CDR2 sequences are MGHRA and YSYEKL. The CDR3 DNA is TGCGCCAGCAGCCAAGAAGGGACCCCCGAAGGAGAGACCCAGTACTTC. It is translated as CASSQEGTPEGETQYF.

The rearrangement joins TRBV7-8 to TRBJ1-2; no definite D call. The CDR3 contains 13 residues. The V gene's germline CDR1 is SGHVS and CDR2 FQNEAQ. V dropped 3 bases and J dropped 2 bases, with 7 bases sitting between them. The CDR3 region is CASSFEPNYGYTF. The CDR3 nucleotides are TGTGCCAGCAGCTTCGAACCCAACTATGGCTACACCTTC.

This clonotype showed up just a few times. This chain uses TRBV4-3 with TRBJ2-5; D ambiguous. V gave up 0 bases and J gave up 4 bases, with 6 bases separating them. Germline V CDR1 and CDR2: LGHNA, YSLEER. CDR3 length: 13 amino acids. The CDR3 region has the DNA TGCGCCAGCAGCCAAGATCGACCAGAGACCCAGTACTTC. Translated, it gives CASSQDRPETQYF.

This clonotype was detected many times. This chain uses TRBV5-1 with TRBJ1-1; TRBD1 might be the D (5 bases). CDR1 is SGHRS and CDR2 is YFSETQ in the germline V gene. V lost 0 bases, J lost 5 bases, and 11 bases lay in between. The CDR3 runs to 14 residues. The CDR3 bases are TGCGCCAGCAGCTTGGTGGGGGTTCAAACTGAAGCTTTCTTT. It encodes CASSLVGVQTEAFF.

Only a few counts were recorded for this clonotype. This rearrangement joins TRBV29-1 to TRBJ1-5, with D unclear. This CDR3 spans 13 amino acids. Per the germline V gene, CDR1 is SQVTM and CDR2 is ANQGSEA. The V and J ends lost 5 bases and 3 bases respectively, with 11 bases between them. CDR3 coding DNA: TGCAGCGTTTCGCGAGGGATCAATCAGCCCCAGCATTTT. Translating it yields CSVSRGINQPQHF.

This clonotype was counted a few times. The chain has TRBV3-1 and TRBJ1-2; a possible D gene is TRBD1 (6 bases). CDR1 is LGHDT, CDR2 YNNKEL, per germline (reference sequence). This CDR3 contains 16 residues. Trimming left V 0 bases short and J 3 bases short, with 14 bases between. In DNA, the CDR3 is TGTGCCAGCAGCCAAGATAGGATGGGGGCCCACTATGGCTACACCTTC. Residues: CASSQDRMGAHYGYTF. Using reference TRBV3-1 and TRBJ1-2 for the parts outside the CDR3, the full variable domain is DTAVSQTPKYLVTQMGNDKSIKCEQNLGHDTMYWYKQDSKKFLKIMFSYNNKELIINETVPNRFSPKSPDKAHLNLHINSLELGDSAVYFCASSQDRMGAHYGYTFGSGTRLTVV.